A selection of T cell receptor beta chains follows, all from one sample in a study of blood T cells in healthy people across ages. TCRdb re-called the 5' RACE reads with MiXCR, one entry per CDR3 protein. The sample consists of 780,000 or so distinct CDR3 sequences, roughly three fifths of them appearing once. The sample comprised blood. These receptors came from a man in his forties in good health. CDR3s include the opening cysteine and the closing phenylalanine or tryptophan. Fields, in order: CDR3 length, D gene, J gene, clone size, V gene, CDR3 protein, CDR3 DNA. A D gene is named only where the DNA matches it firmly. Clone size appears in some rows only: once, few, many, or a class for an expanded clone.

17 | TRBD1 | TRBJ2-3 | few | TRBV5-1 | CASSLITGTEGTDTQYF | TGCGCCAGCAGCTTGATTACCGGGACAGAAGGGACAGATACGCAGTATTTT
15 | - | TRBJ2-4 | - | TRBV20-1 | CSANVMGLAKNIQYF | TGCAGTGCTAACGTAATGGGACTAGCCAAAAACATTCAGTACTTC
14 | TRBD2 | TRBJ2-7 | - | TRBV29-1 | CSVEMLLAGGEQYF | TGCAGCGTTGAGATGTTGCTAGCGGGAGGCGAGCAGTACTTC
16 | - | TRBJ2-3 | few | TRBV9 | CASSVGSGAQTDTQYF | TGTGCCAGCAGCGTAGGGTCTGGCGCTCAGACGGATACGCAGTATTTT
13 | - | TRBJ2-7 | - | TRBV7-6 | CASSGSPSYEQYF | TGTGCCAGCAGTGGGTCACCCTCCTACGAGCAGTACTTC
14 | - | TRBJ2-3 | - | TRBV24-1 | CATADPAGTDTQYF | TGTGCCACCGCCGACCCGGCGGGCACAGATACGCAGTATTTT
14 | TRBD2 | TRBJ2-1 | - | TRBV5-1 | CASSMGLAEGEQFF | TGCGCCAGCAGCATGGGACTAGCGGAGGGTGAGCAGTTCTTC
19 | TRBD2 | TRBJ2-1 | - | TRBV20-1 | CSAHQELTSGSFASWVQFF | TGCAGTGCCCACCAAGAACTGACTAGCGGGAGTTTCGCTTCCTGGGTGCAGTTCTTC
16 | TRBD2 | TRBJ2-1 | - | TRBV27 | CASSFTSSGNYNEQFF | TGTGCCAGCAGTTTCACCTCTAGCGGAAACTACAATGAGCAGTTCTTC
16 | TRBD1 | TRBJ2-1 | - | TRBV5-1 | CASSQAGTETYNEQFF | TGCGCCAGCAGCCAAGCTGGGACAGAGACCTACAATGAGCAGTTCTTC
15 | - | TRBJ1-1 | once | TRBV27 | CASSPGPGRTTEAFF | TGTGCCAGCAGTCCGGGCCCGGGACGGACAACTGAAGCTTTCTTT
20 | TRBD2 | TRBJ2-5 | few | TRBV12-3/TRBV12-4 | CASSLRPLAGGTLLQETQYF | TGTGCCAGCAGTCTCCGGCCACTAGCGGGAGGCACGTTACTCCAAGAGACCCAGTACTTC
14 | - | TRBJ2-3 | - | TRBV4-1 | CASKEVGGTDTQYF | TGCGCCAGCAAGGAGGTGGGAGGCACAGATACGCAGTATTTT
15 | TRBD2 | TRBJ2-1 | - | TRBV12-3/TRBV12-4 | CASSLGGTSGNEQFF | TGTGCCAGCAGTTTGGGGGGGACTTCGGGGAATGAGCAGTTCTTC
15 | - | TRBJ2-1 | - | TRBV7-2 | CASSSTVNSYNEQFF | TGTGCCAGCAGCTCGACAGTTAACTCCTACAATGAGCAGTTCTTC
14 | TRBD1 | TRBJ2-3 | - | TRBV20-1 | CSACDRGYTDTQYF | TGCAGTGCCTGCGACAGGGGTTACACAGATACGCAGTATTTT
12 | - | TRBJ2-7 | - | TRBV7-8 | CASSLARGEQYF | TGTGCCAGCAGCTTAGCCAGGGGCGAGCAGTACTTC
12 | - | TRBJ1-1 | - | TRBV3-1 | CASSQVGAVAFF | TGTGCCAGCAGCCAAGTAGGGGCGGTGGCTTTCTTT
15 | TRBD2 | TRBJ2-1 | - | TRBV7-2 | CASSSESGNYNEQFF | TGTGCCAGCAGCTCAGAAAGCGGGAACTACAATGAGCAGTTCTTC
14 | - | TRBJ2-3 | few | TRBV7-2 | CASTPSAGTDTQYF | TGTGCCAGCACCCCGTCAGCGGGCACAGATACGCAGTATTTT
12 | TRBD1 | TRBJ2-1 | - | TRBV27 | CASKAGGHEQFF | TGTGCCAGCAAGGCAGGGGGCCATGAGCAGTTCTTC
15 | - | TRBJ2-1 | - | TRBV20-1 | CSANPTSGGAYEQFF | TGCAGTGCCAACCCGACTAGTGGGGGGGCTTATGAGCAGTTCTTC
14 | TRBD1 | TRBJ2-7 | - | TRBV20-1 | CSAASRTGGYEQYF | TGCAGTGCCGCGTCTAGGACAGGGGGCTACGAGCAGTACTTC
14 | - | TRBJ2-7 | few | TRBV11-1 | CASSLEAGVHEQYF | TGTGCCAGCAGCTTAGAAGCAGGGGTGCACGAGCAGTACTTC
13 | - | TRBJ2-1 | - | TRBV18 | CASSPLESAEQFF | TGTGCCAGCTCACCATTGGAGTCCGCTGAGCAGTTCTTC
17 | TRBD1 | TRBJ1-2 | - | TRBV5-6 | CASSFVGRGRLDYGCTF | TGTGCCAGCAGCTTTGTTGGCAGGGGGCGCTTGGACTATGGCTGCACCTTC
10 | - | TRBJ2-5 | few | TRBV6-5 | CATGVETQYF | TGTGCCACAGGGGTGGAGACCCAGTACTTC
12 | - | TRBJ2-2 | - | TRBV7-6 | CAVRGNTGEPFF | TGTGCCGTACGGGGGAACACCGGGGAGCCGTTTTTT
15 | TRBD1 | TRBJ1-1 | - | TRBV20-1 | CSARDPGQGNTEAFF | TGCAGTGCTAGAGATCCGGGACAGGGCAACACTGAAGCTTTCTTT
15 | TRBD2 | TRBJ2-5 | few | TRBV28 | CASSLSGGLMETQYF | TGTGCCAGCAGTTTAAGCGGGGGGCTTATGGAGACCCAGTACTTC
12 | - | TRBJ1-2 | once | TRBV15 | CATSRDEYGYTF | TGTGCCACCAGCAGAGATGAGTATGGCTACACCTTC
14 | TRBD2 | TRBJ2-5 | - | TRBV6-5 | CASTQRGAQKTQYF | TGTGCCAGCACCCAGCGGGGGGCCCAGAAGACCCAGTACTTC
15 | TRBD2 | TRBJ2-5 | few | TRBV24-1 | CATSDRTSGEETQYF | TGTGCCACCAGTGACCGGACTAGTGGGGAAGAGACCCAGTACTTC
16 | - | TRBJ1-1 | - | TRBV20-1 | CSAGGPQGRRDTEAFF | TGCAGTGCTGGAGGACCACAGGGTAGGCGTGACACTGAAGCTTTCTTT
19 | TRBD1 | TRBJ1-2 | - | TRBV6-5 | CASSCSFGTGRQANYGYTF | TGTGCCAGCAGTTGCTCTTTTGGGACAGGGAGACAGGCTAACTATGGCTACACCTTC
13 | - | TRBJ1-1 | - | TRBV25-1 | CASSGLSGHEAFF | TGTGCCAGCAGTGGACTATCGGGACACGAAGCTTTCTTT
13 | - | TRBJ1-1 | - | TRBV20-1 | CSAPRTENTEAFF | TGCAGTGCTCCTCGGACGGAAAACACTGAAGCTTTCTTT
14 | TRBD2 | TRBJ2-5 | - | TRBV20-1 | CSARSSGESNEQYF | TGCAGTGCTAGGTCTAGCGGAGAATCCAATGAGCAGTACTTC
13 | - | TRBJ2-5 | - | TRBV10-3 | CAISELPRETQYF | TGTGCCATCAGTGAACTGCCGCGAGAGACCCAGTACTTC
16 | TRBD1 | TRBJ2-7 | - | TRBV7-9 | CASSWTGTGPSYEQYF | TGTGCCAGCAGCTGGACCGGGACAGGGCCTTCCTACGAGCAGTACTTC
15 | TRBD1 | TRBJ2-6 | once | TRBV2 | CANLGQDSGANVLTF | TGTGCCAACCTAGGACAGGACTCTGGGGCCAACGTCCTGACTTTC
14 | TRBD1 | TRBJ1-5 | - | TRBV20-1 | CSASPGTANQPQHF | TGCAGTGCTAGTCCCGGGACAGCGAATCAGCCCCAGCATTTT
16 | - | TRBJ2-6 | - | TRBV2 | CASSDSTQPGANVLTF | TGTGCCAGCAGTGACTCCACACAACCTGGGGCCAACGTCCTGACTTTC
13 | - | TRBJ1-2 | - | TRBV12-3/TRBV12-4 | CASSTQVVLGYTF | TGTGCCAGCAGTACACAGGTTGTGTTGGGCTACACCTTC
17 | - | TRBJ2-5 | few | TRBV6-5 | CASSPYSGGQNQETQYF | TGTGCCAGCAGTCCGTACAGCGGCGGACAGAACCAAGAGACCCAGTACTTC
15 | - | TRBJ1-1 | - | TRBV4-1 | CASSHPEGRNTEAFF | TGCGCCAGCAGCCACCCTGAGGGCCGTAACACTGAAGCTTTCTTT
18 | - | TRBJ2-7 | - | TRBV28 | CASSPVNRDTHSPYEQYF | TGTGCCAGCAGTCCCGTCAACCGGGACACACACTCACCCTACGAGCAGTACTTC
15 | - | TRBJ2-1 | - | TRBV7-2 | CASSFTETKSHEQFF | TGTGCCAGCAGTTTTACCGAAACAAAATCCCACGAGCAGTTCTTC
14 | - | TRBJ2-7 | few | TRBV9 | CASSVRGGVYEQYF | TGTGCCAGCAGCGTTCGAGGTGGGGTGTACGAGCAGTACTTC
16 | - | TRBJ1-4 | - | TRBV15 | CATHEAGHATNEKLFF | TGTGCCACCCACGAGGCAGGGCATGCAACTAATGAAAAACTGTTTTTT
17 | TRBD1 | TRBJ2-5 | - | TRBV6-1 | CASRRIGTGRLQETQYF | TGTGCCAGCAGGAGAATCGGGACAGGGAGGTTACAAGAGACCCAGTACTTC